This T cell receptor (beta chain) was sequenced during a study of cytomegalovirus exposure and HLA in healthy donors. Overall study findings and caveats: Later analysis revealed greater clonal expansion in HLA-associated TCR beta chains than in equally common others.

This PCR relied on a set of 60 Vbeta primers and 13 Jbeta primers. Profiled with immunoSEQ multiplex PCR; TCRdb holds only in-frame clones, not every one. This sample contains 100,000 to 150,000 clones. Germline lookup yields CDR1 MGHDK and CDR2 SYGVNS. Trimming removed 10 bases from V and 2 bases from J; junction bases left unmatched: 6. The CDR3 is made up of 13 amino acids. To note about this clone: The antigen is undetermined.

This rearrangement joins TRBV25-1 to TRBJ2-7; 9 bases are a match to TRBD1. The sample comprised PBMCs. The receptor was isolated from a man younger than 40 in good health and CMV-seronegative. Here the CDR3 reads CATADRGTYEQYF. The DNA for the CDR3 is TGTGCCACCGCAGACAGGGGGACCTACGAGCAGTACTTC.